A single TCR beta chain is shown here with its context. Its antigen remains unknown. Healthy HIV-negative adults with no recent acute infections or vaccinations were recruited as donors. J lost 6 bases, V lost 10 bases, and 14 bases had no gene match. From germline, CDR1 is ENHRY and CDR2 SYGVKD. This CDR3 comprises 15 residues. Sequencing was performed with immunoSEQ multiplex PCR; in TCRdb, only in-frame clones are kept and a portion is missing. The sample holds over a million clones, around 78% seen once. This record comes from a study of shared clonotypes between healthy human individuals. Whole-study context: The study used three CD4 naive, three CD4 memory, two CD8 naive and one CD8 memory plate per donor.

Whole-study results and caveats: Shared across four donors were around 5% of the naive CD4 clonotypes.

The sequence derives from a young man in good health. Some clones in this sample may be carry-over from other donors' samples. The sequenced material came from memory CD4+ T cells from PBMCs. Indicated subset: CD45RA-negative fraction. This sequence joins TRBV10-3 and TRBJ1-5, with 8 bases identical to TRBD1. CDR3 region: CATNNGQGLSQPQHF. CDR3 nucleotide sequence: TGTGCCACTAATAACGGACAGGGTCTTTCTCAGCCCCAGCATTTT.